These 31 T cell receptor beta chains were all obtained from the same sample, sequenced in a study of T-cell memory formation after mild COVID-19. TCRdb passed the 5' RACE reads through MiXCR, listing each CDR3 protein once. The sample includes roughly 510,000 distinct CDR3 sequences, around 15% of them seen just once. Sequenced material: PBMCs or a T cell subset sorted from them (not recorded which). The receptors were gathered from an adult woman who had mild COVID-19 (a few samples of this study predate the infection). Cell type and time point are not known.

This sequence joins TRBV5-4 and TRBJ2-7; perhaps TRBD1 as D (5 bases). The CDR3 sequence is 12 residues long. The V end was cut by 0 bases, the J end by 7 bases, with 8 bases between. Germline CDR1 is SGHNT and CDR2 is YYREEE (reference sequence). The CDR3: CASSLVQGEQYF. The DNA for the CDR3 is TGTGCCAGCAGCTTGGTCCAGGGAGAGCAGTACTTC.

There are many counts of this clonotype. J is TRBJ2-1 and V is TRBV19; the match to TRBD2 covers 8 bases. CDR3 length: 14 amino acids. Trimming removed 7 bases from V and 7 bases from J; junction bases left unmatched: 9. In germline, CDR1 is LNHDA, CDR2 SQIVND (reference sequence). The CDR3 is CASTAAGVRNEQFF. In DNA form, the CDR3 reads TGTGCCAGTACAGCAGCGGGAGTTAGGAATGAGCAGTTCTTC.

This chain links TRBV7-9 with TRBJ2-5; TRBD1 might be the D (6 bases). From germline, CDR1 is SEHNR and CDR2 FQNEAQ (reference sequence). The germline V and J ends were trimmed by 5 bases and 11 bases, with 12 bases remaining between them. CDR3 length equals 11 residues. As DNA, the CDR3 is TGTGCCAGCAGCACCGACAGGAAACAGTACTTC. It encodes CASSTDRKQYF.

The sample holds a few counts of this clonotype. This chain connects TRBV19 to TRBJ2-3, with TRBD1 identical over 10 bases. CDR1 LNHDA and CDR2 SQIVND come from the germline V gene (reference sequence). The V segment lost 2 bases and the J segment 7 bases; nucleotides outside the gene matches: 9. The CDR3 has 16 residues. CDR3 coding DNA: TGTGCCAGTAGTATACGGGGACAGGGGCCGTGGAATACGCAGTATTTT. Protein: CASSIRGQGPWNTQYF.

The chain combines TRBV5-5 with TRBJ1-5; D is perhaps TRBD1 (6 bases). Trimming shortened V by 2 bases and J by 3 bases, and 15 bases separated the two germline ends. This CDR3 is 16 amino acids long. The V gene's germline CDR1 is SGHKS and CDR2 YYEKEE (reference sequence). CDR3 protein: CASSLSTGPFNQPQHF. The CDR3 DNA reads as TGTGCCAGCAGCTTAAGCACAGGGCCCTTCAATCAGCCCCAGCATTTT.

CDR3 nucleotide sequence: TGTGCCAGCAGTTACTCCTCAGGGGGTTACGATACGCAGTATTTT. It specifies CASSYSSGGYDTQYF. The chain employs TRBV6-2 or TRBV6-3 and TRBJ2-3; TRBD1 matches 7 bases. After removal of 0 bases from V and 6 bases from J, the junction contained 6 bases not matched to a gene. CDR3 size: 15 residues. Germline V gene lookup returns CDR1 MNHEY and CDR2 SVGEGT.

The chain links TRBV15 to TRBJ1-6, with D maybe TRBD1 (6 bases). Trimming cost V 6 bases and J 6 bases, with 15 bases left between them. CDR3 size: 15 residues. The germline CDR1 and CDR2 sequences are LNHNV and YYDKDF (reference sequence). The CDR3 region is CATRAGQNFNSPLHF. CDR3 DNA: TGTGCCACCAGGGCCGGACAGAACTTTAATTCACCCCTCCACTTT. The full variable domain, completed using reference TRBV15 and TRBJ1-6, is DAMVIQNPRYQVTQFGKPVTLSCSQTLNHNVMYWYQQKSSQAPKLLFHYYDKDFNNEADTPDNFQSRRPNTSFCFLDIRSPGLGDTAMYLCATRAGQNFNSPLHFGNGTRLTVT.

The chain joins TRBV5-5 to TRBJ1-5; no clear D gene. The germline V gene encodes CDR1 SGHKS and CDR2 YYEKEE (reference sequence). This CDR3 is 15 amino acids long. V lost 1 base and J 4 bases, leaving 12 bases between the germline ends. CDR3 protein: CASSLWEQQNQPQHF. In DNA form, the CDR3 reads TGTGCCAGCAGCTTGTGGGAACAGCAAAATCAGCCCCAGCATTTT.

This chain uses TRBV7-2 with TRBJ1-5; TRBD1 aligns across 7 bases. In germline, CDR1 is SGHTA, CDR2 FQGNSA. The V segment lost 5 bases and the J segment 1 base; nucleotides outside the gene matches: 8. The CDR3 is 16 amino acids. The CDR3 DNA reads as TGTGCCAGCAGCCCCGAACAGGGGTGGAGCAATCAGCCCCAGCATTTT. The encoded protein is CASSPEQGWSNQPQHF.

The J gene is TRBJ1-2, the V gene TRBV7-2, with TRBD1 matching 7 bases. Germline V gene lookup returns CDR1 SGHTA and CDR2 FQGNSA. The CDR3 is 20 amino acids. Germline trimming cut 5 bases from V and 4 bases from J; bases unmatched to any gene: 25. As DNA, the CDR3 is TGTGCCAGCAGCCCGGGCTATTTTGATGTTAGGGGAACAGGGGTCTATGGCTACACCTTC. This sequence encodes CASSPGYFDVRGTGVYGYTF. The full variable domain, with the rest looked up from reference TRBV7-2 and TRBJ1-2, is GAGVSQSPSNKVTEKGKDVELRCDPISGHTALYWYRQSLGQGLEFLIYFQGNSAPDKSGLPSDRFSAERTGGSVSTLTIQRTQQEDSAVYLCASSPGYFDVRGTGVYGYTFGSGTRLTVV.

V gene TRBV12-3 or TRBV12-4 combines with J gene TRBJ2-2; 10 bases map to TRBD1. V lost 2 bases to trimming and J lost 6 bases; unmatched junction nucleotides: 9. The CDR3 is 17 amino acids. CDR3 protein: CASSLNPGQGLSGELFF. In DNA form, the CDR3 reads TGTGCCAGCAGTTTAAACCCGGGACAGGGGTTATCCGGGGAGCTGTTTTTT.

This chain joins TRBV7-9 and TRBJ1-1, with D tentatively TRBD1 (5 bases). The CDR3 runs 15 residues. V was shortened by 5 bases and J by 4 bases, with 17 bases between the two germline ends. From germline, CDR1 is SEHNR and CDR2 FQNEAQ (reference sequence). The CDR3 loop reads CASSQAGLGTTEAFF. The CDR3 DNA follows: TGTGCCAGCAGCCAGGCGGGCTTAGGGACCACTGAAGCTTTCTTT.

V is TRBV27 and J is TRBJ1-2, with D possibly TRBD1 on 5 matching bases. The CDR3 contains 16 residues. Germline assignment: CDR1 MNHEY and CDR2 SMNVEV (reference sequence). V lost 5 bases and J 2 bases, leaving 18 bases between the germline ends. CDR3 protein: CASSPDHSGANYGYTF. The DNA of the CDR3 is TGTGCCAGCAGTCCCGATCACTCCGGGGCAAACTATGGCTACACCTTC.

In its sample, this clonotype was seen a few times. The V and J genes are TRBV29-1 and TRBJ1-1; D is possibly TRBD1 (5 bases). Germline CDR1 SQVTM, CDR2 ANQGSEA. V was clipped by 7 bases and J by 3 bases, with 18 bases between them. The CDR3 contains 14 residues. The CDR3, as DNA: TGCAGCGCTGCCCTGGCGGGGGGTCACACTGAAGCTTTCTTT. Translating gives CSAALAGGHTEAFF.

The chain carries TRBV20-1 and TRBJ1-1; D remains unclear. Germline loops: CDR1 DFQATT, CDR2 SNEGSKA (reference sequence). This CDR3 has 14 residues. Trimming cost V 0 bases and J 4 bases, with 12 bases left between them. The CDR3 coding sequence is TGCAGTGCTAGAGATAGGTCTTGGTTCACTGAAGCTTTCTTT. Translating gives CSARDRSWFTEAFF.

The rearrangement uses TRBV7-9 and TRBJ1-2; TRBD1 agrees at 7 bases. Trimming removed 4 bases from V and 3 bases from J; junction bases left unmatched: 8. CDR1 is SEHNR, CDR2 FQNEAQ, per germline (reference sequence). The CDR3 length is 15 residues. For the CDR3, the DNA is TGTGCCAGCAGCTACGCCGGGACAGAAGACTATGGCTACACCTTC. Its translation: CASSYAGTEDYGYTF.

This clonotype was seen only a few times. The chain employs TRBV7-6 and TRBJ2-3; D might be TRBD2 (6 bases). Deletions cut 1 base from V and 6 bases from J, with 14 bases between. The CDR3 length is 15 residues. Germline V gene lookup returns CDR1 SGHVS and CDR2 FNYEAQ. In DNA form, the CDR3 reads TGTGCCAGCAGCTTAGTCCGGGACTGGGGGGATACGCAGTATTTT. This encodes CASSLVRDWGDTQYF.

This clonotype appeared a single time. The chain has TRBV19 and TRBJ2-1, with 9 nucleotides matching TRBD1. The CDR3 covers 14 residues. V gave up 10 bases and J gave up 3 bases; unmatched junction bases: 7. In germline, CDR1 is LNHDA, CDR2 SQIVND (reference sequence). The CDR3 spells CATLGQGNYNEQFF. CDR3 bases: TGTGCCACCCTGGGACAGGGAAACTACAATGAGCAGTTCTTC. Using reference TRBV19 and TRBJ2-1 for the parts outside the CDR3, the full variable domain is DGGITQSPKYLFRKEGQNVTLSCEQNLNHDAMYWYRQDPGQGLRLIYYSQIVNDFQKGDIAEGYSVSREKKESFPLTVTSAQKNPTAFYLCATLGQGNYNEQFFGPGTRLTVL.

The J gene is TRBJ2-7, the V gene TRBV3-1; tentatively, D is TRBD2 (6 bases). The CDR3 has 15 amino acids. CDR1 is LGHDT, CDR2 YNNKEL, per germline (reference sequence). V was trimmed by 2 bases and J by 4 bases, leaving 15 bases between them. The CDR3 is CASSQWTNPQYEQYF. In nucleotides, the CDR3 is TGTGCCAGCAGCCAATGGACTAACCCCCAGTACGAGCAGTACTTC.

Regarding this clonotype: Possible read error: a much larger clone is one base away. The chain couples TRBV4-1 to TRBJ2-5; the D gene is possibly TRBD1 (6 bases). V lost 4 bases and J 7 bases, leaving 13 bases between the germline ends. The CDR3 sequence is 13 residues long. Germline V gives CDR1 MGHRA, CDR2 YSYEKL. The CDR3 coding sequence is TGCGCCAGCAGCCGTTCAGGGGTGGGGACCCAGTACTTC. Translated, it gives CASSRSGVGTQYF.

This clonotype was seen a handful of times. The chain couples TRBV20-1 to TRBJ2-1; D ambiguous. From germline, CDR1 is DFQATT and CDR2 SNEGSKA (reference sequence). V was clipped by 0 bases and J by 0 bases, with 12 bases between them. This CDR3 has 16 residues. CDR3 nucleotides: TGCAGTGCTAGAGATTCTTCAAAACTCTCCTACAATGAGCAGTTCTTC. Protein sequence: CSARDSSKLSYNEQFF.

The rearrangement links TRBV29-1 to TRBJ2-1; D is undetermined. V was clipped by 6 bases and J by 1 base, with 13 bases between them. The CDR3 is 14 amino acids. Germline CDR1 and CDR2: SQVTM and ANQGSEA. CDR3 nucleotides: TGCAGCGTCAAAGATGCCAGGTCCTACAATGAGCAGTTCTTC. This codes for CSVKDARSYNEQFF.

The chain links TRBV12-3 or TRBV12-4 to TRBJ2-2, with D hard to call. V was trimmed by 5 bases and J by 9 bases, leaving 10 bases between them. This CDR3 has 12 amino acids. The CDR3 is CASSPSSRELFF. The DNA for the CDR3 is TGTGCCAGCAGTCCCTCGTCCCGGGAGCTGTTTTTT.

J is TRBJ2-1 and V is TRBV24-1; 10 bases align to TRBD2. This CDR3 comprises 18 residues. Germline lookup yields CDR1 KGHDR and CDR2 SFDVKD. V was pared by 1 base and J by 4 bases, with 9 bases of the junction left unmatched. This CDR3 is CATSDFDSGGAKYNEQFF. In nucleotides, the CDR3 is TGTGCCACCAGTGATTTCGACAGCGGGGGGGCTAAGTACAATGAGCAGTTCTTC.

J is TRBJ2-3 and V is TRBV2; tentatively, D is TRBD1 (6 bases). V was clipped by 5 bases and J by 2 bases, with 14 bases between them. Germline V gives CDR1 SNHLY, CDR2 FYNNEI. This CDR3 spans 15 amino acids. DNA of the CDR3: TGTGCCAGCAGTCCCCCGATGGGACACACAGATACGCAGTATTTT. Amino acid sequence: CASSPPMGHTDTQYF.

The chain is built from TRBV7-9 and TRBJ1-2; a weak D match, TRBD1 (5 bases). V shed 5 bases and J shed 2 bases, with 15 bases lying between them. The CDR3 sequence is 15 residues long. Germline-derived CDR1 and CDR2 are SEHNR and FQNEAQ (reference sequence). The CDR3 protein is CASSQRAGLNYGYTF. The DNA of the CDR3 is TGTGCCAGCAGCCAGCGAGCAGGGCTCAACTATGGCTACACCTTC.

This clonotype was picked up a small number of times. This sequence joins TRBV3-1 and TRBJ1-2; 8 bases agree with TRBD1. Germline V gene sequence: CDR1 LGHDT, CDR2 YNNKEL (reference sequence). The CDR3 runs 19 residues. J gave up 4 bases and V 0 bases, and 16 bases lay outside the gene matches. The CDR3 loop reads CASSQEGSRFGTGVYGYTF. The CDR3 coding sequence is TGTGCCAGCAGCCAAGAAGGGAGTCGTTTCGGGACAGGCGTCTATGGCTACACCTTC. Looking up the rest from reference TRBV3-1 and TRBJ1-2 gives the full variable domain: DTAVSQTPKYLVTQMGNDKSIKCEQNLGHDTMYWYKQDSKKFLKIMFSYNNKELIINETVPNRFSPKSPDKAHLNLHINSLELGDSAVYFCASSQEGSRFGTGVYGYTFGSGTRLTVV.

This clonotype was observed a few times. This chain connects TRBV2 to TRBJ1-2, with D possibly TRBD1 on 5 matching bases. Per the germline V gene, CDR1 is SNHLY and CDR2 is FYNNEI. The CDR3 covers 13 residues. Trimming cost V 6 bases and J 4 bases, with 12 bases left between them. CDR3 nucleotides: TGTGCCAGCAGGAAAGGGGAGAGCTATGGCTACACCTTC. As protein: CASRKGESYGYTF.

The rearrangement links TRBV5-1 to TRBJ2-5; possibly TRBD2 for D (6 bases). Trimming pared 4 bases from V and 5 bases from J, leaving 9 bases between. The CDR3 is made up of 12 amino acids. Per the germline V gene, CDR1 is SGHRS and CDR2 is YFSETQ. The CDR3 region has the DNA TGCGCCAGCAGCGACGGGACTGAGACCCAGTACTTC. Residues: CASSDGTETQYF.

This rearrangement joins TRBV5-1 to TRBJ1-1; D gene uncertain. Germline V gives CDR1 SGHRS, CDR2 YFSETQ. V lost 3 bases and J 0 bases, leaving 9 bases between the germline ends. This CDR3 region has 14 residues. CDR3 nucleotide sequence: TGCGCCAGCAGCTCGCCCGGGATGAACACTGAAGCTTTCTTT. Amino acids: CASSSPGMNTEAFF.

The J gene is TRBJ1-4, the V gene TRBV18; 11 bases align to TRBD1. The junction had 4 bases not matched to a gene; V was cut back by 1 base and J by 6 bases. Germline assignment: CDR1 KGHSH and CDR2 LQKENI. This CDR3 region has 16 residues. CDR3 amino acids: CASSPRTGGDHEKLFF. CDR3 sequence (DNA): TGTGCCAGCTCACCACGGACAGGGGGCGATCATGAAAAACTGTTTTTT.